These 27 T cell receptor beta chains share one sample of origin, sequenced in a study of shared clonotypes between healthy human individuals. Using immunoSEQ multiplex PCR, the repertoire was profiled, and TCRdb retains in-frame clones only, with some absent. The sample includes fewer than 600,000 clones, around 79% of them seen just once. The sequencing input was PBMCs. These receptors all come from a woman in her forties in good health. Some clones in this sample may be carry-over from other donors' samples.

The chain carries TRBV5-1 and TRBJ1-4; 9 bases map to TRBD1. V dropped 5 bases and J dropped 0; count of bases not matched to a gene: 8. CDR3 length: 17 amino acids. The V gene's germline CDR1 is SGHRS and CDR2 YFSETQ. CDR3 bases: TGCGCCAGCAGTATGGAGGGACAGGGAGCAACTAATGAAAAACTGTTTTTT. Its translation is CASSMEGQGATNEKLFF.

V gene TRBV10-1 combines with J gene TRBJ2-7; 14 bases are shared with TRBD2. V was pared by 3 bases and J by 4 bases, with 5 bases of the junction left unmatched. Germline assignment: CDR1 WNHNN and CDR2 SYGVQD (reference sequence). This CDR3 comprises 16 residues. The CDR3 DNA reads as TGCGCCAGCAGTGAAGGGACTAGCGGGAGTGGGTACGAGCAGTACTTC. Its translation: CASSEGTSGSGYEQYF.

This clone occurred once. The J gene is TRBJ1-2, the V gene TRBV7-2, with D unclear. Germline assignment: CDR1 SGHTA and CDR2 FQGNSA. The V and J ends lost 3 bases and 4 bases respectively, with 6 bases between them. The CDR3 runs to 12 residues. DNA for the CDR3: TGTGCCAGCAGCTTCCCGACCTATGGCTACACCTTC. Its protein product is CASSFPTYGYTF.

The table lists this clone with a count of one. The V gene is TRBV5-1, the J gene TRBJ2-7, with D tentatively TRBD2 (5 bases). CDR1 SGHRS and CDR2 YFSETQ come from the germline V gene. Trimming pared 0 bases from V and 2 bases from J, leaving 9 bases between. The CDR3 totals 14 residues. CDR3 region: CASSLEAVTYEQYF. The DNA of the CDR3 is TGCGCCAGCAGCTTGGAAGCGGTCACCTACGAGCAGTACTTC. Combining the CDR3 with reference TRBV5-1 and TRBJ2-7 gives the whole variable domain KAGVTQTPRYLIKTRGQQVTLSCSPISGHRSVSWYQQTPGQGLQFLFEYFSETQRNKGNFPGRFSGRQFSNSRSEMNVSTLELGDSALYLCASSLEAVTYEQYFGPGTRLTVT.

This clone was seen ten or more times. The chain carries TRBV27 and TRBJ1-1; D possibly corresponds to TRBD1 (6 bases). The CDR3 totals 16 residues. Germline V lookup: CDR1 MNHEY, CDR2 SMNVEV (reference sequence). The V end was cut by 2 bases, the J end by 2 bases, with 15 bases between. The CDR3 DNA reads as TGTGCCAGCAGTTTAGGGGGGGCGCGGGGTAACACTGAAGCTTTCTTT. Amino acids: CASSLGGARGNTEAFF.

Ten or more counts support this clone. The V gene is TRBV7-9, the J gene TRBJ2-7; 7 positions match TRBD1. V was clipped by 2 bases and J by 3 bases; unmatched bases: 13. The germline V gene has CDR1 SEHNR and CDR2 FQNEAQ (reference sequence). CDR3 length equals 17 residues. CDR3 amino acids: CASSLPPVQGPHYEQYF. The CDR3 coding sequence is TGTGCCAGCAGCTTACCCCCTGTACAGGGGCCACACTACGAGCAGTACTTC.

The chain uses TRBV7-8 and TRBJ2-1; D is perhaps TRBD2 (5 bases). The CDR3 is 13 amino acids. In germline, CDR1 is SGHVS, CDR2 FQNEAQ. V was clipped by 5 bases and J by 5 bases, with 10 bases between them. CDR3 nucleotides: TGTGCCAGCAGCCGAACTAGGAACAATGAGCAGTTCTTC. Amino acids: CASSRTRNNEQFF.

The genes are TRBV5-1 and TRBJ2-1, with D possibly being TRBD1 or TRBD2 (7 bases each). Germline V lookup: CDR1 SGHRS, CDR2 YFSETQ. This CDR3 is 15 amino acids long. The V gene lost 9 bases and the J gene lost 10 bases, with 26 bases spanning the gap. CDR3 in DNA: TGCGCCACCCCCAGGGGGGGCAGACGATTGGGGGAGCAGTTCTTC. Translating it yields CATPRGGRRLGEQFF.

This clone was seen only a few times. This sample also contains other DNA sequences that code for the same CDR3. The chain couples TRBV29-1 to TRBJ2-1; 10 bases agree with TRBD1. Trimming removed 4 bases from V and 3 bases from J; junction bases left unmatched: 0. This CDR3 is built from 13 residues. Germline V gene sequence: CDR1 SQVTM, CDR2 ANQGSEA. As DNA, the CDR3 is TGCAGCGTTGGGACAGGGGGCTACAATGAGCAGTTCTTC. Translation gives CSVGTGGYNEQFF.

This chain uses TRBV7-2 with TRBJ2-7; D remains ambiguous. The ends were cut back, 5 bases at V and 3 bases at J, with 8 bases in the middle. The germline gives CDR1 SGHTA, CDR2 FQGNSA. The CDR3 length is 12 residues. CDR3 sequence: CASSGTGYEQYF. Here the CDR3 DNA reads TGTGCCAGCAGCGGTACTGGCTACGAGCAGTACTTC.

This clone was observed a handful of times. The J gene is TRBJ2-7, the V gene TRBV28; TRBD2 matches 12 bases. V dropped 6 bases and J dropped 3; count of bases not matched to a gene: 9. Germline CDR1 reads MDHEN; CDR2 reads SYDVKM. The CDR3 runs 16 residues. DNA for the CDR3: TGTGCCAGCAGCCGTACTCGGACTAGCGGGAACTACGAGCAGTACTTC. Its translation is CASSRTRTSGNYEQYF.

This chain connects TRBV28 to TRBJ2-3; tentatively, D is TRBD2 (6 bases). The CDR3 is 13 amino acids. Germline CDR1 is MDHEN and CDR2 is SYDVKM. V lost 3 bases, J lost 4 bases, and 8 bases lay in between. In DNA, the CDR3 is TGTGCCAGCAGTTTCGGGGGTGCAGATACGCAGTATTTT. Translating it yields CASSFGGADTQYF.

The rearrangement links TRBV25-1 to TRBJ1-2; the match to TRBD1 covers 7 bases. This CDR3 region has 16 residues. The ends lost 1 base at V and 4 bases at J; junction bases unmatched: 9. Germline CDR1 and CDR2: MGHDK and SYGVNS. Here the CDR3 reads CASSESRTGVAYGYTF. CDR3 DNA sequence: TGTGCCAGCAGTGAATCGAGAACAGGGGTCGCCTATGGCTACACCTTC.

This clone was picked up a small number of times. The V gene is TRBV7-6, the J gene TRBJ1-1; 8 positions match TRBD1. V was clipped by 4 bases and J by 10 bases; unmatched bases: 14. The CDR3 contains 15 residues. Per the germline V gene, CDR1 is SGHVS and CDR2 is FNYEAQ. The CDR3 sequence: CASSSNPDRAVVAFF. The CDR3 coding sequence is TGTGCCAGCAGCTCCAATCCGGACAGGGCGGTCGTAGCTTTCTTT. Together with reference TRBV7-6 and TRBJ1-1, the CDR3 gives the full variable domain: GAGVSQSPRYKVTKRGQDVALRCDPISGHVSLYWYRQALGQGPEFLTYFNYEAQQDKSGLPNDRFSAERPEGSISTLTIQRTEQRDSAMYRCASSSNPDRAVVAFFGQGTRLTVV.

The V gene is TRBV25-1, the J gene TRBJ1-4; 8 positions agree with TRBD1. V lost 4 bases to trimming and J lost 5 bases; unmatched junction nucleotides: 9. The CDR3 has 16 residues. CDR1 MGHDK and CDR2 SYGVNS come from the germline V gene. CDR3 nucleotide sequence: TGTGCCAGCAGTGCCCACGCCGGGACAGGAAATGAAAAACTGTTTTTT. Its translation: CASSAHAGTGNEKLFF.

V gene TRBV19 combines with J gene TRBJ1-2; no definite D call. Germline assignment: CDR1 LNHDA and CDR2 SQIVND (reference sequence). V dropped 5 bases and J dropped 1 base, with 11 bases sitting between them. This CDR3 is 14 amino acids long. CDR3 in DNA: TGTGCCAGTAGTCTAAGACACAGTAACTATGGCTACACCTTC. It yields the protein CASSLRHSNYGYTF.

This clone was observed many times. This chain joins TRBV2 and TRBJ2-1, with 8 positions matching TRBD1. There are 15 residues in the CDR3. Germline V lookup: CDR1 SNHLY, CDR2 FYNNEI. With V trimmed by 8 bases and J by 5 bases, 11 bases remained unmatched. As DNA, the CDR3 is TGTGCCAGCCATTTGGTAGGACAGGGAGACAATGAGCAGTTCTTC. This codes for CASHLVGQGDNEQFF. Supplemented by reference TRBV2 and TRBJ2-1, the full variable domain reads EPEVTQTPSHQVTQMGQEVILRCVPISNHLYFYWYRQILGQKVEFLVSFYNNEISEKSEIFDDQFSVERPDGSNFTLKIRSTKLEDSAMYFCASHLVGQGDNEQFFGPGTRLTVL.

The table lists this clone with a few counts. This rearrangement joins TRBV6-1 to TRBJ1-1, with 7 bases lining up with TRBD1. V shed 7 bases and J 7 bases; nucleotides not matched to a gene: 6. The germline gives CDR1 MNHNS, CDR2 SASEGT. This CDR3 region has 12 residues. This CDR3 is CASKGDRFEAFF. As DNA, the CDR3 is TGTGCCAGCAAGGGGGACAGATTTGAAGCTTTCTTT.

The chain uses TRBV30 and TRBJ2-1, with 7 bases aligning to TRBD1. The CDR3 sequence is 15 residues long. Germline assignment: CDR1 GTSNPN and CDR2 SVGIG (reference sequence). V shed 0 bases, J shed 4 bases, and the junction held 6 bases outside the gene matches. The CDR3 DNA reads as TGTGCCTGGAGTGTTTTTGGGACAGTGTACAATGAGCAGTTCTTC. Amino acid sequence: CAWSVFGTVYNEQFF.

The rearrangement uses TRBV5-6 and TRBJ2-7; 7 bases fit TRBD1. J was trimmed by 5 bases and V by 1 base; bases with no gene match: 6. Germline V lookup: CDR1 SGHDT, CDR2 YYEEEE. CDR3 size: 14 residues. The CDR3 loop is CASSLIRGMHEQYF. CDR3 coding DNA: TGTGCCAGCAGCTTGATCAGGGGGATGCACGAGCAGTACTTC. Together with reference TRBV5-6 and TRBJ2-7, the CDR3 gives the full variable domain: DAGVTQSPTHLIKTRGQQVTLRCSPKSGHDTVSWYQQALGQGPQFIFQYYEEEERQRGNFPDRFSGHQFPNYSSELNVNALLLGDSALYLCASSLIRGMHEQYFGPGTRLTVT.

A word on this clone: At one boundary the junction diverges from the germline segment, which might be a read error. The CDR3: CASRLGLVGEDF. DNA for the CDR3: TGTGCCAGCAGACTAGGACTAGTGGGCGAGGATTTT. The genes are TRBV2 and TRBJ2-3; 7 nucleotides line up with TRBD2. Germline CDR1 SNHLY, CDR2 FYNNEI. The CDR3 is 12 amino acids.

This clone was picked up one time. The chain combines TRBV28 with TRBJ2-7; D ambiguous. Trimming cost V 6 bases and J 4 bases, with 10 bases left between them. Germline V gene data show CDR1 as MDHEN and CDR2 as SYDVKM. The CDR3 has 12 amino acids. Here the CDR3 DNA reads TGTGCCAGCAGGCTCGGAAGATACGAGCAGTACTTC. Translated, it gives CASRLGRYEQYF.

For the CDR3, the DNA is TGTGCCAGCAGCTTATTCCGGGGATTCTCCTTGCAGGCTAATGAAAAACTGTTTTTT. Translated, it gives CASSLFRGFSLQANEKLFF. The chain links TRBV7-9 to TRBJ1-4, with D hard to call. The V end lost 2 bases, the J end lost 3 bases, and 22 bases lay between the germline ends. Germline V CDR1 and CDR2: SEHNR, FQNEAQ (reference sequence). This CDR3 comprises 19 residues.

The rearrangement links TRBV4-3 to TRBJ2-5, with TRBD2 matching over 11 bases. Losses at the gene ends were 1 base for V and 3 bases for J; bases not matched to a gene: 7. Germline loops: CDR1 LGHNA, CDR2 YSLEER. This CDR3 is 17 amino acids long. The CDR3 nucleotides are TGCGCCAGCAGCCAAGGACTAGCGGGAAGTGTCGAAGAGACCCAGTACTTC. Translating gives CASSQGLAGSVEETQYF.

The V gene is TRBV5-1, the J gene TRBJ2-5; a weak D match, TRBD1 (5 bases). Deletions cut 6 bases from V and 4 bases from J, with 10 bases between. Per the germline V gene, CDR1 is SGHRS and CDR2 is YFSETQ. The length of the CDR3 is 12 residues. For the CDR3, the DNA is TGCGCCAGCACCCAGGGCGGAGAGACCCAGTACTTC. It encodes CASTQGGETQYF. The entire variable domain, with the rest obtained from reference TRBV5-1 and TRBJ2-5, is as follows: KAGVTQTPRYLIKTRGQQVTLSCSPISGHRSVSWYQQTPGQGLQFLFEYFSETQRNKGNFPGRFSGRQFSNSRSEMNVSTLELGDSALYLCASTQGGETQYFGPGTRLLVL.

The chain couples TRBV7-2 to TRBJ1-1; D gene uncertain. The CDR3 totals 15 residues. Germline values: CDR1 SGHTA, CDR2 FQGNSA. The germline V and J ends were trimmed by 2 bases and 0 bases, with 10 bases remaining between them. The CDR3 loop is CASSLNSAMNTEAFF. In DNA form, the CDR3 reads TGTGCCAGCAGCTTAAATAGCGCCATGAACACTGAAGCTTTCTTT.

The chain links TRBV10-2 to TRBJ2-7, with 11 bases identical to TRBD1. The junction had 16 bases not matched to a gene; V was cut back by 0 bases and J by 0 bases. The CDR3 extends over 21 amino acids. Per germline, CDR1 WSHSY and CDR2 SAAADI. CDR3 nucleotides: TGCGCCAGCAGTGAGTCGCGGTTCCGGGACAGGGGGTCCCATATCTCCTACGAGCAGTACTTC. It translates to CASSESRFRDRGSHISYEQYF.